Listed here are 24 T cell receptor beta chains from one sample, sequenced in a study of blood T cell repertoires in COVID-19. Clones were sequenced by immunoSEQ multiplex PCR, and TCRdb holds only the in-frame ones, with some missing. The sample yields about 280,000 clones, approximately 83% seen once. Specimen: peripheral blood. The receptors derive from a woman between 45 and 65 years old who had recovered from COVID-19.

This chain links TRBV28 with TRBJ2-1, with D possibly matching TRBD2 (5 bases). The germline V gene has CDR1 MDHEN and CDR2 SYDVKM. Trimming left V 3 bases short and J 13 bases short, with 10 bases between. The CDR3 runs to 11 residues. The CDR3 nucleotides read TGTGCCAGCAGTTTTAGACTACTCCAGTTCTTC. Amino acid sequence: CASSFRLLQFF.

The chain links TRBV6-5 to TRBJ1-4; 9 bases match TRBD1. The CDR3 consists of 15 residues. Germline lookup yields CDR1 MNHEY and CDR2 SVGAGI. J gave up 8 bases and V 5 bases, and 9 bases lay outside the gene matches. CDR3 bases: TGTGCCAGCAGTCGAAGACAGGGGGGAGAAGAAAAACTGTTTTTT. Translated, it gives CASSRRQGGEEKLFF.

The rearrangement links TRBV19 to TRBJ2-5; D is unclear. The CDR3 contains 13 residues. The germline V gene has CDR1 LNHDA and CDR2 SQIVND (reference sequence). V was clipped by 3 bases and J by 12 bases, with 17 bases between them. The CDR3 DNA sequence: TGTGCCAGTAGTATTAACCCTTTAATCCCGGAGTACTTC. This codes for CASSINPLIPEYF.

The chain links TRBV24-1 to TRBJ1-2; no firm D call. The CDR3 runs to 14 residues. CDR1 is KGHDR, CDR2 SFDVKD, per germline. The V gene lost 0 bases and the J gene lost 4 bases, with 8 bases spanning the gap. CDR3 in amino acids: CATSDLAGSYGYTF. The CDR3 nucleotides read TGTGCCACCAGTGATTTGGCAGGTAGCTATGGCTACACCTTC.

This chain uses TRBV3-1 (or the pseudogene TRBV3-2) with TRBJ2-7, with 10 bases aligning to TRBD2. With V trimmed by 4 bases and J by 4 bases, 7 bases remained unmatched. CDR1 is LGHDT, CDR2 YNNKEL, per germline (reference sequence). The CDR3 has 15 amino acids. Written as DNA, the CDR3 is TGTGCCAGCAGCCCCAGGTTAGCGGGAGGTTACGAGCAGTACTTC. It yields the protein CASSPRLAGGYEQYF.

This rearrangement joins TRBV29-1 to TRBJ2-5, with TRBD2 matching 8 bases. The J segment lost 1 base and the V segment lost 6 bases, leaving 10 bases of the junction unmatched. Germline CDR1 SQVTM, CDR2 ANQGSEA. The CDR3 runs 15 residues. Written as DNA, the CDR3 is TGCAGCGTCAACCCGGCCGGGACTAGCCAAGAGACCCAGTACTTC. Amino acid sequence: CSVNPAGTSQETQYF.

V is TRBV7-9 and J is TRBJ1-6; D perhaps matches TRBD1 (5 bases). Germline CDR1 SEHNR, CDR2 FQNEAQ (reference sequence). Trimming removed 6 bases from V and 6 bases from J, with 12 bases in between. The CDR3 totals 14 residues. The CDR3 DNA is TGTGCCAGCAGGGCCAGGGAGGGTAATTCACCCCTCCACTTT. As protein: CASRAREGNSPLHF.

This sequence joins TRBV18 and TRBJ1-2, with no clear D. Germline V CDR1 and CDR2: KGHSH, LQKENI. CDR3 length equals 17 residues. Trimming pared 2 bases from V and 0 bases from J, leaving 16 bases between. The CDR3 spells CASSPVIPAEANYGYTF. Written as DNA, the CDR3 is TGTGCCAGCTCACCAGTTATACCGGCAGAGGCTAACTATGGCTACACCTTC.

The V call is TRBV27, the J call TRBJ2-2; 10 bases fit TRBD2. The germline V gene encodes CDR1 MNHEY and CDR2 SMNVEV (reference sequence). The CDR3 is made up of 15 amino acids. With V trimmed by 6 bases and J by 2 bases, 3 bases remained unmatched. DNA for the CDR3: TGTGCCAGCAGACCTAGCGGGGGAAACACCGGGGAGCTGTTTTTT. Translating it yields CASRPSGGNTGELFF.

The chain employs TRBV5-5 and TRBJ1-5; D uncertain. This CDR3 spans 15 amino acids. Trimming took 4 bases from V and 2 from J, leaving 13 bases between them. Germline V gene sequence: CDR1 SGHKS, CDR2 YYEKEE (reference sequence). CDR3 amino acids: CASSPYQSGNQPQHF. CDR3 DNA: TGTGCCAGCAGCCCGTATCAGAGCGGCAATCAGCCCCAGCATTTT.

V gene TRBV27 combines with J gene TRBJ1-4; 10 bases line up with TRBD1. The CDR3 has 15 residues. In germline, CDR1 is MNHEY, CDR2 SMNVEV (reference sequence). V shed 0 bases and J 7 bases; nucleotides not matched to a gene: 2. DNA for the CDR3: TGTGCCAGCAGTTTATCGACAGGGGGCGGTGAAAAACTGTTTTTT. Residues: CASSLSTGGGEKLFF. Complete variable domain (other parts from reference TRBV27 and TRBJ1-4): EAQVTQNPRYLITVTGKKLTVTCSQNMNHEYMSWYRQDPGLGLRQIYYSMNVEVTDKGDVPEGYKVSRKEKRNFPLILESPSPNQTSLYFCASSLSTGGGEKLFFGSGTQLSVL.

This clone was observed once. The chain joins TRBV9 to TRBJ2-1; D remains unclear. There are 15 residues in the CDR3. Germline-derived CDR1 and CDR2 are SGDLS and YYNGEE. V was clipped by 0 bases and J by 2 bases, with 9 bases between them. As DNA, the CDR3 is TGTGCCAGCAGCGTAGAATTAGCAGCCTACAATGAGCAGTTCTTC. It codes for CASSVELAAYNEQFF.

In its sample, this clone was seen once. The chain couples TRBV7-3 to TRBJ2-3; TRBD2 aligns across 14 bases. The V gene's germline CDR1 is SGHTA and CDR2 FQGTGA. J gave up 3 bases and V 3 bases, and 11 bases lay outside the gene matches. The CDR3 covers 19 residues. The CDR3 here is CASSFGLAGGQVGTDTQYF. The CDR3 DNA sequence: TGTGCCAGCAGCTTCGGACTAGCGGGAGGTCAAGTCGGAACAGATACGCAGTATTTT.

The genes are TRBV7-8 and TRBJ1-6; D ambiguous. The V gene lost 5 bases and the J gene lost 6 bases, with 11 bases spanning the gap. Germline V gene data show CDR1 as SGHVS and CDR2 as FQNEAQ. The CDR3 is made up of 14 amino acids. The CDR3 nucleotides are TGTGCCAGCAGCACCCAGACTTTTAATTCACCCCTCCACTTT. Translating gives CASSTQTFNSPLHF.

In DNA form, the CDR3 reads TGCACCAGCAGCCAATTAATCGGACTAGCGGGGCCTACTTACGAGCAGTACTTC. Translating gives CTSSQLIGLAGPTYEQYF. The chain is built from TRBV1 and TRBJ2-7; the listed D gene, TRBD2, was not tested against the DNA. TRBV1 is a known pseudogene. CDR3 size: 18 residues.

In this sample, this clone turned up once. The V and J genes are TRBV6-6 and TRBJ1-1, with TRBD1 as a possible D gene (6 bases). Germline CDR1 reads MNHNY; CDR2 reads SVGAGI (reference sequence). This CDR3 has 20 residues. Trimming removed 5 bases at V and 5 bases at J, with 33 bases between. The CDR3 region has the DNA TGTGCCAGCAGTCCTCGACGGGCAGGGTACGAACAGGGTGTTTGGACTGAAGCTTTCTTT. This gives the protein CASSPRRAGYEQGVWTEAFF.

The chain has TRBV7-8 and TRBJ2-7, with TRBD2 matching 12 bases. The CDR3 length is 15 residues. Germline CDR1 and CDR2: SGHVS and FQNEAQ. J gave up 4 bases and V 2 bases, and 3 bases lay outside the gene matches. CDR3 in amino acids: CASSLLAGGQYEQYF. Here the CDR3 DNA reads TGTGCCAGCAGCTTACTAGCGGGGGGGCAATACGAGCAGTACTTC. Looking up the rest from reference TRBV7-8 and TRBJ2-7 gives the full variable domain: GAGVSQSPRYKVAKRGQDVALRCDPISGHVSLFWYQQALGQGPEFLTYFQNEAQLDKSGLPSDRFFAERPEGSVSTLKIQRTQQEDSAVYLCASSLLAGGQYEQYFGPGTRLTVT.

The V gene is TRBV6-5, the J gene TRBJ2-5, with 7 nucleotides matching TRBD2. This CDR3 has 16 residues. Germline trimming cut 0 bases from V and 1 base from J; bases unmatched to any gene: 5. Germline V gene data show CDR1 as MNHEY and CDR2 as SVGAGI. CDR3 sequence (DNA): TGTGCCAGCAGTTACTCCGTCCAGCGGGGCCAAGAGACCCAGTACTTC. Its translation: CASSYSVQRGQETQYF.

The CDR3 reads CASSLRRGAYTEAFF. The CDR3 coding sequence is TGTGCCAGCAGTCTACGACGTGGGGCGTACACTGAAGCTTTCTTT. The chain joins TRBV28 to TRBJ1-1; tentative D call: TRBD1 (5 bases). CDR3 size: 15 residues. Trimming removed 5 bases at V and 3 bases at J, with 16 bases between. Germline V gene sequence: CDR1 MDHEN, CDR2 SYDVKM. The complete variable domain, with remaining parts taken from reference TRBV28 and TRBJ1-1, reads DVKVTQSSRYLVKRTGEKVFLECVQDMDHENMFWYRQDPGLGLRLIYFSYDVKMKEKGDIPEGYSVSREKKERFSLILESASTNQTSMYLCASSLRRGAYTEAFFGQGTRLTVV.

This clone has a handful of counts. The genes are TRBV4-2 and TRBJ2-6, with D unclear. V dropped 0 bases and J dropped 0 bases, with 9 bases sitting between them. The CDR3 consists of 17 residues. CDR1 LGHNA and CDR2 YNFKEQ come from the germline V gene. CDR3 sequence (DNA): TGTGCCAGCAGCCAAGATTGGGCGAACTCTGGGGCCAACGTCCTGACTTTC. Encoded protein: CASSQDWANSGANVLTF.

This clone was detected once. The gene calls are TRBV7-8 and TRBJ1-2; D ambiguous. CDR1 is SGHVS, CDR2 FQNEAQ, per germline. The CDR3 is 14 amino acids. Trimming removed 5 bases from V and 3 bases from J, with 13 bases in between. Written as DNA, the CDR3 is TGTGCCAGCAGCCTGACGGAGCTCGACTATGGCTACACCTTC. Translating gives CASSLTELDYGYTF.

The CDR3 sequence is CASSTSGQGPTEAFF. CDR3 in DNA: TGTGCCAGTAGTACCTCGGGCCAGGGCCCGACTGAAGCTTTCTTT. The rearrangement links TRBV19 to TRBJ1-1; tentative D call: TRBD1 (5 bases). The V end lost 4 bases, the J end lost 5 bases, and 17 bases lay between the germline ends. There are 15 residues in the CDR3. The germline V gene encodes CDR1 LNHDA and CDR2 SQIVND (reference sequence). Supplemented by reference TRBV19 and TRBJ1-1, the full variable domain reads DGGITQSPKYLFRKEGQNVTLSCEQNLNHDAMYWYRQDPGQGLRLIYYSQIVNDFQKGDIAEGYSVSREKKESFPLTVTSAQKNPTAFYLCASSTSGQGPTEAFFGQGTRLTVV.

In its sample, this clone was seen once. The V call is TRBV28, the J call TRBJ1-5, with 9 bases identical to TRBD1. CDR1 is MDHEN, CDR2 SYDVKM, per germline. V was clipped by 6 bases and J by 3 bases; unmatched bases: 6. CDR3 size: 15 residues. CDR3 in DNA: TGTGCCAGCAGCTGCCGGGACAGGGACAATCAGCCCCAGCATTTT. Residues: CASSCRDRDNQPQHF.

The chain is built from TRBV2 and TRBJ1-1; D gene ambiguous. Germline-derived CDR1 and CDR2 are SNHLY and FYNNEI. The V end was cut by 6 bases, the J end by 8 bases, with 7 bases between. The CDR3 length is 10 residues. Here the CDR3 reads CASSSGEAFF. In nucleotides, the CDR3 is TGTGCCAGCAGCAGCGGGGAAGCTTTCTTT.